The present entry profiles one T cell receptor beta chain with its context. Its antigen is not known. This specimen belongs to a study of OX40 agonist ivuxolimab in advanced cancers. About the research overall: Ivuxolimab is an agonistic anti-OX40 (CD134) antibody, and patients were treated with it. General study results and limits: Some nonresponders also had low normalized T-cell clonal expansion.

TCRdb's copy holds only in-frame clones and misses some; the assay was immunoSEQ multiplex PCR. This table holds roughly 80,000 clones, about 91% found once. The germline V gene has CDR1 SGHVS and CDR2 FNYEAQ. Trimming took 3 bases from V and 7 from J, leaving 16 bases between them. The CDR3 totals 14 residues. The gene calls are TRBV7-6 and TRBJ2-7; the D gene is possibly TRBD2 (6 bases). Source: CD4+ or CD8+ T cells sorted from blood, taken in a trial of the OX40 agonist ivuxolimab. The TCR comes from an adult with an advanced solid tumor such as melanoma, head and neck, liver or kidney cancer. The CDR3 reads CASSFRGIAEEQYF. CDR3 DNA: TGTGCCAGCAGCTTTAGAGGAATAGCGGAAGAGCAGTACTTC. Using reference TRBV7-6 and TRBJ2-7 for the parts outside the CDR3, the full variable domain is GAGVSQSPRYKVTKRGQDVALRCDPISGHVSLYWYRQALGQGPEFLTYFNYEAQQDKSGLPNDRFSAERPEGSISTLTIQRTEQRDSAMYRCASSFRGIAEEQYFGPGTRLTVT.